Following are 20 T cell receptor beta chains from one sample sequenced in a study of T-cell reconstitution after alpha-beta-depleted transplantation in children. TCRbeta library construction was performed incorporating unique molecular identifiers. MiXCR was run by TCRdb on the PCR reads, yielding one entry per CDR3 protein. The data hold about 540,000 distinct CDR3 sequences, with around 19% observed a single time. The sequenced sample was PBMCs from the stem cell graft donor, obtained from the stem cell graft. All receptors derive from a human donor who donated a stem cell graft to a child with acute lymphoblastic leukemia.

This clonotype was detected only a few times. The rearrangement joins TRBV7-2 to TRBJ2-1; tentatively, D is TRBD2 (7 bases). Trimming stripped 1 base from V and 0 bases from J, with 13 bases between. Germline-derived CDR1 and CDR2 are SGHTA and FQGNSA. The CDR3 runs to 17 residues. CDR3: CASSLGGGGYSYNEQFF. In DNA form, the CDR3 reads TGTGCCAGCAGCTTAGGGGGGGGCGGGTACTCCTACAATGAGCAGTTCTTC.

The CDR3 loop is CASSAARTEAFF. CDR3 bases: TGTGCCAGCAGTGCCGCGAGGACTGAAGCTTTCTTT. The chain recombines TRBV2 with TRBJ1-1; D not resolved. Trimming removed 4 bases from V and 5 bases from J, with 8 bases in between. The CDR3 is 12 residues long. The germline CDR1 and CDR2 sequences are SNHLY and FYNNEI.

The V and J genes are TRBV9 and TRBJ1-1; 8 bases fit TRBD1. V shed 4 bases, J shed 4 bases, and the junction held 3 bases outside the gene matches. This CDR3 spans 13 amino acids. Germline CDR1 reads SGDLS; CDR2 reads YYNGEE. The CDR3 protein is CASSPGQVTEAFF. In nucleotides, the CDR3 is TGTGCCAGCAGCCCGGGACAGGTCACTGAAGCTTTCTTT.

The chain is built from TRBV4-1 and TRBJ2-2; 10 nucleotides match TRBD2. V lost 1 base, J lost 5 bases, and 10 bases stayed unmatched. The CDR3 totals 18 residues. Germline V gives CDR1 MGHRA, CDR2 YSYEKL. The CDR3 nucleotides are TGCGCCAGCAGCCAAGCTCCCCTCCCGGGACTAGCGACCGGGGAGCTGTTTTTT. It specifies CASSQAPLPGLATGELFF.

The chain recombines TRBV4-1 with TRBJ2-6; D is possibly TRBD1 (5 bases). V lost 5 bases to trimming and J lost 0 bases, with 17 bases between them. Looked up from germline, CDR1 is MGHRA and CDR2 is YSYEKL. The CDR3 is 18 amino acids. CDR3 in DNA: TGCGCCAGCAGCTGGCTGGGCAGGGCCCACTCTGGGGCCAACGTCCTGACTTTC. This encodes CASSWLGRAHSGANVLTF.

The rearrangement links TRBV12-3 or TRBV12-4 to TRBJ2-3, with TRBD1 matching 9 bases. The V segment lost 5 bases and the J segment 3 bases; nucleotides outside the gene matches: 15. The CDR3 consists of 18 residues. DNA of the CDR3: TGTGCCAGCAGTCCGCGCCGGGGACAGGGAGGGTATACAGATACGCAGTATTTT. Its protein product is CASSPRRGQGGYTDTQYF.

This clonotype was seen more than once but under ten times. The chain is built from TRBV5-1 and TRBJ2-1; 7 bases line up with TRBD2. V lost 3 bases to trimming and J lost 10 bases; unmatched junction nucleotides: 10. Germline CDR1 and CDR2: SGHRS and YFSETQ. The CDR3 totals 14 residues. The CDR3 spells CASSYLAEGHEQFF. CDR3 bases: TGCGCCAGCAGCTACCTAGCGGAGGGCCACGAGCAGTTCTTC.

This clonotype was observed many times. The chain couples TRBV5-1 to TRBJ1-1; no clear D gene. Germline V gene sequence: CDR1 SGHRS, CDR2 YFSETQ. This CDR3 region has 14 residues. Trimming removed 4 bases at V and 0 bases at J, with 10 bases between. In DNA, the CDR3 is TGCGCCAGCAGCACGGACGGGATGAACACTGAAGCTTTCTTT. This gives the protein CASSTDGMNTEAFF.

V gene TRBV20-1 combines with J gene TRBJ1-4, with a possible D match to TRBD1 (5 bases). Germline V gives CDR1 DFQATT, CDR2 SNEGSKA (reference sequence). V was shortened by 3 bases and J by 8 bases, with 13 bases between the two germline ends. The CDR3 spans 13 residues. The CDR3 DNA follows: TGCAGTGCTAGGCGGGACCTCGCGGAAAAACTGTTTTTT. It translates to CSARRDLAEKLFF.

V is TRBV23-1 and J is TRBJ2-3, with 14 bases aligning to TRBD2. TRBV23-1 is annotated as an ORF whose role is uncertain. With V trimmed by 3 bases and J by 1 base, 9 bases remained unmatched. This CDR3 has 19 amino acids. The CDR3 nucleotides are TGCGCCAGCAGTCAGTTGACTAGCGGGAGGGAATTGGGCACAGATACGCAGTATTTT. Protein sequence: CASSQLTSGRELGTDTQYF.

Many counts were recorded for this clonotype. The chain links TRBV3-1 to TRBJ2-7, with D unclear. The germline V gene encodes CDR1 LGHDT and CDR2 YNNKEL (reference sequence). The CDR3 covers 12 residues. The V gene lost 6 bases and the J gene lost 4 bases, with 10 bases spanning the gap. CDR3 nucleotides: TGTGCCAGCAGTCTGAGTGATTACGAGCAGTACTTC. It translates to CASSLSDYEQYF.

Only a few counts were recorded for this clonotype. The chain recombines TRBV13 with TRBJ2-1, with 8 positions matching TRBD1. The ends lost 7 bases at V and 4 bases at J; junction bases unmatched: 21. There are 19 residues in the CDR3. Germline V gives CDR1 PRHDT, CDR2 FYEKMQ (reference sequence). CDR3: CASTVMAGISDRAYNEQFF. Written as DNA, the CDR3 is TGTGCCAGCACTGTTATGGCGGGAATCTCGGACAGGGCTTACAATGAGCAGTTCTTC.

The genes are TRBV12-3 or TRBV12-4 and TRBJ1-2; no firm D call. V shed 7 bases and J shed 4 bases, with 16 bases lying between them. This CDR3 comprises 14 residues. CDR3 DNA sequence: TGTGCCAGCACCGACCGGCAGGACCCCTATGGCTACACCTTC. It codes for CASTDRQDPYGYTF.

A few counts support this clonotype. V is TRBV5-5 and J is TRBJ1-5; no clear D gene. The CDR3 is 15 residues long. The germline V and J ends were trimmed by 0 bases and 3 bases, with 10 bases remaining between them. Germline V gene sequence: CDR1 SGHKS, CDR2 YYEKEE (reference sequence). CDR3 sequence (DNA): TGTGCCAGCAGCTTGGATCGCGGGCCCAATCAGCCCCAGCATTTT. This gives the protein CASSLDRGPNQPQHF.

V gene TRBV7-2 combines with J gene TRBJ2-5; 10 nucleotides agree with TRBD2. This CDR3 has 14 residues. Germline trimming cut 3 bases from V and 5 bases from J; bases unmatched to any gene: 3. CDR1 is SGHTA, CDR2 FQGNSA, per germline. The CDR3 reads CASSFASGSETQYF. The CDR3 bases are TGTGCCAGCAGCTTCGCTAGCGGGAGTGAGACCCAGTACTTC.

The chain joins TRBV24-1 to TRBJ2-5, with D hard to call. V shed 1 base and J shed 4 bases, with 9 bases lying between them. This CDR3 is 14 amino acids long. Germline V gene sequence: CDR1 KGHDR, CDR2 SFDVKD. CDR3 in amino acids: CATSDLGDGETQYF. In DNA, the CDR3 is TGTGCCACCAGTGATTTAGGAGATGGAGAGACCCAGTACTTC.

The J gene is TRBJ2-2, the V gene TRBV24-1; TRBD2 matches 8 bases. V trimming: 12 bases; J trimming: 0 bases; junction bases outside the gene matches: 17. This CDR3 has 18 residues. The germline V gene encodes CDR1 KGHDR and CDR2 SFDVKD. The CDR3 protein is CAAIREPGGRTNTGELFF. The DNA of the CDR3 is TGTGCCGCCATTAGGGAGCCAGGCGGGAGGACGAACACCGGGGAGCTGTTTTTT.

This clonotype was counted a few times. This chain links TRBV5-1 with TRBJ1-2; D unresolved. Trimming removed 5 bases from V and 5 bases from J, with 16 bases in between. This CDR3 spans 14 amino acids. Germline values: CDR1 SGHRS, CDR2 YFSETQ. As DNA, the CDR3 is TGCGCCAGCAGTGGTTCAGCTCAGAATTATGGCTACACCTTC. This translates into CASSGSAQNYGYTF.

This sequence joins TRBV7-9 and TRBJ1-1, with D unresolved. Per germline, CDR1 SEHNR and CDR2 FQNEAQ (reference sequence). V dropped 5 bases and J dropped 1 base, with 8 bases sitting between them. This CDR3 has 13 amino acids. CDR3 amino acids: CASSPHENTEAFF. DNA of the CDR3: TGTGCCAGCAGCCCTCATGAGAACACTGAAGCTTTCTTT.

This clonotype was picked up many times. The chain uses TRBV14 and TRBJ2-1, with a weak D call TRBD2 (5 bases). This CDR3 region has 15 residues. Trimming pared 3 bases from V and 5 bases from J, leaving 14 bases between. Germline CDR1 and CDR2: SGHDN and FVKESK. Written as DNA, the CDR3 is TGTGCCAGCAGCCAGGCTAGCTCATTTCACAATGAGCAGTTCTTC. This encodes CASSQASSFHNEQFF.